The entry below describes one T cell receptor (beta chain). It has no known antigen specificity. The sample holds no much larger clone one base away, and base qualities are not on file. CDR1 and CDR2 are read off the germline V gene (reference sequence) as MNHEY and SMNVEV. The cysteine opens and the phenylalanine closes a CDR3 of 15 amino acids. The entry retains the CDR3 DNA only, 45 bases that are in frame from base 1. V is pruned by 3 bases and J by 4 bases, leaving 6 bases of the junction without a gene match. The TCR beta CDR3 regions were amplified from RNA transcripts. The first round of RT-PCR for the TCR CDR3 was performed with the HTBI primer set and the Qiagen OneStep RT-PCR kit. Libraries were constructed in a second round of multiplex PCR, after which size selection and purification were performed. The libraries were sequenced on an Illumina HiSeq2000 using paired-end 100 bp reads. Concerning the study's data processing: Raw data were processed with SOAPnuke, discarding reads with adapters, uncalled bases, mean Phred below 15, or no exact constant-primer or identifier match. COPE v1.2.5 was used to merge high-quality paired reads, and clonotypes were defined as unique nucleotide sequences. MiTCR v1.1 was used to align the clonotypes against IMGT TRBV, TRBD and TRBJ reference segments. The analysis included only V-J combinations with a frequency above 0.0001, which together covered around 99% of the repertoires. A TCS score was defined as the ratio between F50 (clonal expansion) and ExV (chaos), using BLOSUM62-based TCRdist between CDR3 peptides within each V-J. Welch's t-statistics and random forest reduced approximately 520 V-J features to 10 to 15, which were used in a naive Bayes classifier (R e1071). TCRdb reran the public reads through fastp at Q25 and MiXCR, keeping productive beta chains. Every CDR3 protein is listed once, alongside the most common genes and DNA of its rows. These V and J calls derive from TCRdb rather than the authors' analysis. This sample lists fewer than 350,000 distinct CDR3 sequences; about an eighth were detected once. The top ten constitute 6% to 8% of the sample.

The record originates from a study of T cells in Graves' hyperthyroidism and ophthalmopathy (dated by TCRdb to the late 2010s). With respect to the entire study: Peripheral blood was collected at initial diagnosis, before any treatment. Thyroid tissue and blood T-cell repertoires from several Graves' hyperthyroidism patients were also compared in the study. The paper describes TCR Vbeta CDR3 sequencing of 140 or so peripheral blood samples, made up of 43 ophthalmopathy patients, roughly 75 hyperthyroidism patients and 17 progressor patients. An independent validation cohort of around 19 hyperthyroidism patients and 17 patients who later progressed to ophthalmopathy tested prospective prediction of ophthalmopathy. After blood sampling, hyperthyroidism patients were treated with methimazole at a starting dose of 30 mg daily, and ophthalmopathy patients were treated with high-dose intravenous methylprednisolone. To identify distinguishing TCR V-J signatures, a discovery cohort of around 100 patients was used, comprising approximately 40 with Graves' ophthalmopathy and some 60 with stable Graves' hyperthyroidism. The 90 to 100 discovery patients were randomly split 7:3 into training and test sets. Points the paper makes about the study in general: Ophthalmopathy was separated from stable hyperthyroidism by a 13 V-J signature model, with approximately 85% sensitivity and approximately 81% specificity obtained in cross-validation and 80%/75% obtained in testing. In validation, progression to ophthalmopathy was predicted by the model with about 70% sensitivity and just over 72% specificity, a median of roughly 6.4 months before onset. Blood samples also contained most of the expanded thyroid clonotypes (frequency above 0.001), which suggests that blood repertoires may reflect thyroid immune responses. Sample size was not statistically predetermined, and blinding of investigators to group allocation was not performed.

The hyperthyroidism patients were between 18 and 65 years old and newly diagnosed, with a disease duration of less than 2 months. Patients with uncontrolled infections, other autoimmune diseases, pregnancy or lactation were excluded. Diagnoses relied on clinical symptoms, serum thyroxine and TRAb, thyroid ultrasound and orbital computed tomography. Blood from progressor patients was drawn when they were first diagnosed with hyperthyroidism, before any ophthalmopathy symptoms appeared. PBMCs were isolated from more than 9 ml of fresh peripheral blood by Ficoll-Paque density gradient centrifugation. Progressor patients were first diagnosed with Graves' hyperthyroidism and then developed ophthalmopathy during follow-up. Trizol reagent was used to extract total RNA, and RNA quality was then checked on an Agilent 2100 Bioanalyzer.

The receptor was derived from a woman under 40 with Graves' hyperthyroidism that later progressed to Graves' ophthalmopathy. This receptor chain uses TRBV27 and TRBJ2-1, and TRBD2 matches 7 of the central bases. The material sequenced was blood. The DNA reads TGTGCCAGCAGTTTGGCGGGAGCCTTTTACAATGAGCAGTTCTTC. It specifies CASSLAGAFYNEQFF.